These T cell receptor beta chains were read from a single sample in a study of metastatic and nonmetastatic thyroid tumors. TCRdb called clones again from the PCR reads with MiXCR. Of under 50,000 clones in the sample, 18% are singletons; the top ten hold roughly 13%. Input material: tumor tissue. These TCRs come from a female donor with papillary thyroid cancer or a benign thyroid nodule (not recorded which). Some clones in this sample may be carry-over from other donors' samples. Both conserved end residues are trimmed from each CDR3.

v_gene,CDR3aa
TRBV6-1,AIRGSENTEAF
TRBV4-3,ASSQDLGTYYGYT
TRBV12-3/TRBV12-4,ASSFKGDRRVEGYT
TRBV6-1,ASSSSRQLSYEQY
TRBV24-1,ATSDSNYNRGAQY
TRBV7-3,ASSFLGGADSPLH
TRBV6-2/TRBV6-3,ASSVVAGGPYEQY
TRBV29-1,SVGRTGIRDGYT
TRBV28,ASILIGGTGGQQF
TRBV10-3,AISAGGGSQTDTQY
TRBV19,ASSDTQGAF
TRBV12-3/TRBV12-4,ASSFTSNYGYT
TRBV2,ASNLRTVNTEAF
TRBV4-3,ASSQDLRTEAF
TRBV19,ASKVRDISNQPQH
TRBV6-1,ASTRVYTDTQY
TRBV7-7,ASSLVHNTGELF
TRBV21-1,ASSTPGLAGGWLSYNEQF
TRBV9,ASSLLAGVYNEQF
TRBV29-1,SVESGKQVGNEQF
TRBV6-5,ASSYMGTGSQPQH
TRBV5-1,ASSSRGGFTDTQY
TRBV11-2,ASSLDLRGDYGYT
TRBV28,ASSSGQVYGYT
TRBV12-3/TRBV12-4,ASRGEGWTGELF
TRBV27,ASGRRTAT
TRBV28,ASGDSGFSITDTQY
TRBV27,ASGPRGYTDTQY
TRBV11-2,ASSSPGKGARANYGYT
TRBV7-9,ASSAQEGYVYT
TRBV6-5,ASRGLGVRGSYNEQF
TRBV7-8,ASSLQGSAT
TRBV6-1,ASSKRTSGIGAGELF